These T cell receptor beta chains were read from a single sample in a study of OX40 agonist ivuxolimab in advanced cancers. The data were produced by immunoSEQ multiplex PCR, yet TCRdb's version contains in-frame clones alone and is incomplete. The sample yields tens of thousands of clones, 75% to 90% seen once. The sequenced sample was CD4+ or CD8+ T cells sorted from blood, obtained in a trial of the OX40 agonist ivuxolimab. The receptors stem from an adult with an advanced solid tumor such as melanoma, head and neck, liver or kidney cancer. The CDR3 runs from the conserved cysteine through the conserved F or W.

TRBV10-2	TRBJ1-1	CASNRGGSTEAFF
TRBV4-3	TRBJ1-1	CASSQDGVQGGSPTEAFF
TRBV19	TRBJ2-5	CASSMGGETQYF
TRBV30	TRBJ2-7	CAWSADPYEQYF
TRBV2	TRBJ1-1	CASTLSGGLNTEAFF
TRBV18	TRBJ2-1	CASSPAGVSYNEQFF
TRBV5-4	TRBJ2-3	CASSLRREGRGEGQYF
TRBV7-9	TRBJ1-2	CASSLRFGYTF
TRBV27	TRBJ1-2	CASSLSMGELDYGYTF
TRBV5-1	TRBJ2-7	CASSWDYEQYF